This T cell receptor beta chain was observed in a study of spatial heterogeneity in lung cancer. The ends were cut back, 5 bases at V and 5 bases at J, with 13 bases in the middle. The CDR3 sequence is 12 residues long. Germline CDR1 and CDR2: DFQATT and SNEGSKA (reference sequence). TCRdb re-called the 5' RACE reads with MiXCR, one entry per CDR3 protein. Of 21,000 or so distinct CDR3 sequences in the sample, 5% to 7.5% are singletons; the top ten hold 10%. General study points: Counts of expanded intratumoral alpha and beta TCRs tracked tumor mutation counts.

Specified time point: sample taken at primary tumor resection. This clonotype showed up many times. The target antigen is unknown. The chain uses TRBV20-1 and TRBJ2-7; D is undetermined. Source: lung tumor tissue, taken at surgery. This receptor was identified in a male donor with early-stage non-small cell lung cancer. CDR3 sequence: CSAHTPRHEQYF. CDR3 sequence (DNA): TGCAGTGCTCACACACCGAGACACGAGCAGTACTTC.